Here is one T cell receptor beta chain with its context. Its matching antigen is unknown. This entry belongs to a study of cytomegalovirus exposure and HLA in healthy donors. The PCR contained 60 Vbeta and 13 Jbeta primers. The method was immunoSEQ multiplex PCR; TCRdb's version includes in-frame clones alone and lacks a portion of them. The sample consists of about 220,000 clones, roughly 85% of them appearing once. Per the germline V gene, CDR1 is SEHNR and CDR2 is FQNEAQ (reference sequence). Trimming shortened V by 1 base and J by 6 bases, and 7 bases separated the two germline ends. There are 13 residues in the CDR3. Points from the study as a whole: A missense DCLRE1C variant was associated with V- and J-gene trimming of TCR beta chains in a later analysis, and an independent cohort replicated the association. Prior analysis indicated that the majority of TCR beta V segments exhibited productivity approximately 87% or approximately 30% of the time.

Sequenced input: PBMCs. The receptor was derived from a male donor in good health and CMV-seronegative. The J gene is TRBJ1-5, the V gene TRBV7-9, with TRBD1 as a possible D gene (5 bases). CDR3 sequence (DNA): TGTGCCAGCAGCTTAGAGGGGATTCAGCCCCAGCATTTT. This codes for CASSLEGIQPQHF.